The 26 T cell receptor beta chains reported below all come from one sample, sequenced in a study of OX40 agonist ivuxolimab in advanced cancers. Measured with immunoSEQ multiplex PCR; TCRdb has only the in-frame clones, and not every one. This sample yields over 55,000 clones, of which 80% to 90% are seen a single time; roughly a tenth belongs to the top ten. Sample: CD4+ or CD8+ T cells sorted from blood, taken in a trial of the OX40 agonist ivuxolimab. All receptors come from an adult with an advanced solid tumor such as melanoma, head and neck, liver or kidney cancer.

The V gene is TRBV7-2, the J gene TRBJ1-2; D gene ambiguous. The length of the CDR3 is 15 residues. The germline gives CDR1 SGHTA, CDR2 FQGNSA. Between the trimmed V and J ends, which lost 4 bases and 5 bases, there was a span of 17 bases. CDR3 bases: TGTGCCAGCAGCTACGTCCTGGGGTCGGAGTATGGCTACACCTTC. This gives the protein CASSYVLGSEYGYTF.

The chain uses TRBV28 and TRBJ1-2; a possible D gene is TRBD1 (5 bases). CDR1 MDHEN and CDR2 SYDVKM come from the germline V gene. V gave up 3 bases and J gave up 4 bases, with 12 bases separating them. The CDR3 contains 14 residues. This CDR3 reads CASSFFDGGYGYTF. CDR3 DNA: TGTGCCAGCAGTTTCTTTGATGGGGGCTATGGCTACACCTTC.

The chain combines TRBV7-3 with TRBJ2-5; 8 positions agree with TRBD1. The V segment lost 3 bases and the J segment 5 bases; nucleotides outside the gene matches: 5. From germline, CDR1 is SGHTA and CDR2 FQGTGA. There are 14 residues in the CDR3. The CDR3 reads CASSFGPGGETQYF. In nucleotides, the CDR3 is TGTGCCAGCAGCTTCGGCCCAGGGGGCGAGACCCAGTACTTC. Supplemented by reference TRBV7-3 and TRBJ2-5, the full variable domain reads GAGVSQTPSNKVTEKGKYVELRCDPISGHTALYWYRQSLGQGPEFLIYFQGTGAADDSGLPNDRFFAVRPEGSVSTLKIQRTERGDSAVYLCASSFGPGGETQYFGPGTRLLVL.

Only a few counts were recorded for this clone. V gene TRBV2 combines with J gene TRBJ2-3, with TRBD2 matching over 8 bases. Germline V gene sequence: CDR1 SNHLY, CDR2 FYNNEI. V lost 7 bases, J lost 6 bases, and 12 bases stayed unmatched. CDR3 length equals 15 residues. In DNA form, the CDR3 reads TGTGCCAGCACCGTAGCGGGGACCAACGGGGATACGCAGTATTTT. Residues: CASTVAGTNGDTQYF.

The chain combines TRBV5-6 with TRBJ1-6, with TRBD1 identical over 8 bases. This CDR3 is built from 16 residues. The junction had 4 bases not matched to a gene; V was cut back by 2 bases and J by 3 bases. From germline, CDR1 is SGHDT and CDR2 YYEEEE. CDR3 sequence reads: CASSLQGVFYNSPLHF. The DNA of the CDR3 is TGTGCCAGCAGCTTACAGGGGGTTTTCTATAATTCACCCCTCCACTTT.

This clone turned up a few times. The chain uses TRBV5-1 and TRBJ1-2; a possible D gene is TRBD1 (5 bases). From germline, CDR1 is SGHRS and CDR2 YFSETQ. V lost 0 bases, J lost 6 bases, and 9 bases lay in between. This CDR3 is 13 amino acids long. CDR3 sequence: CASSLERGNGYTF. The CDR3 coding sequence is TGCGCCAGCAGCTTGGAGAGGGGCAATGGCTACACCTTC. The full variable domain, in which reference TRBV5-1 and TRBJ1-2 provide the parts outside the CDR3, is KAGVTQTPRYLIKTRGQQVTLSCSPISGHRSVSWYQQTPGQGLQFLFEYFSETQRNKGNFPGRFSGRQFSNSRSEMNVSTLELGDSALYLCASSLERGNGYTFGSGTRLTVV.

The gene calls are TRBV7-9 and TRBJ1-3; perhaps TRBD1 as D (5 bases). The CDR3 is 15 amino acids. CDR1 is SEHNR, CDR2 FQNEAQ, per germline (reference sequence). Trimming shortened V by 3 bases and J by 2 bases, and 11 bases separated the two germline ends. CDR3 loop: CASSLTSGTGNTIYF. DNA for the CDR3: TGTGCCAGCAGCTTGACCTCAGGGACTGGAAACACCATATATTTT.

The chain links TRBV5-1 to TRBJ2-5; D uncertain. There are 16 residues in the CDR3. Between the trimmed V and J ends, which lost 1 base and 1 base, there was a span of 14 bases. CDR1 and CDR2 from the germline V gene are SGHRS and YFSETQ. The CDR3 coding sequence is TGCGCCAGCAGCTTGTACCTCCAGACCTTCCAAGAGACCCAGTACTTC. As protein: CASSLYLQTFQETQYF.

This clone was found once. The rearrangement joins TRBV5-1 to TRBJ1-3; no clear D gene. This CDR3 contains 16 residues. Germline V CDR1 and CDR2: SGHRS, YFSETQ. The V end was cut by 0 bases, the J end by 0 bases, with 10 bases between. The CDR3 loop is CASSLDGISSGNTIYF. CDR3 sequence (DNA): TGCGCCAGCAGCTTGGATGGGATAAGCTCTGGAAACACCATATATTTT.

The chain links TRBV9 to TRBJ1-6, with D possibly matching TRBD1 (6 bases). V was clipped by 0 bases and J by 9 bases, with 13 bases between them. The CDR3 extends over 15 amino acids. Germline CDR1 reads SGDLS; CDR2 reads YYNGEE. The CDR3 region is CASSVAGGQGSPLHF. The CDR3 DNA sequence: TGTGCCAGCAGCGTAGCCGGGGGGCAAGGTTCACCCCTCCACTTT.

In DNA, the CDR3 is TGTGCCAGCAGCCCCGGCGGGGGGGATCAAGAGACCCAGTACTTC. Translating it yields CASSPGGGDQETQYF. The V gene is TRBV7-9, the J gene TRBJ2-5, with TRBD2 matching 9 bases. CDR3 length: 15 amino acids. The germline gives CDR1 SEHNR, CDR2 FQNEAQ (reference sequence). With 5 bases clipped from V and 2 bases from J, the junction kept 6 bases outside the gene matches.

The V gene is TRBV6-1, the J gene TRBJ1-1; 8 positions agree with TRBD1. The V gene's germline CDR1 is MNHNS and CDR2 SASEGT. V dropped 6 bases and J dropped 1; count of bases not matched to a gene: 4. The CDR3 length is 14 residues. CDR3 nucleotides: TGTGCCAGCAGAGAGACAGGGGAGAACACTGAAGCTTTCTTT. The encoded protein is CASRETGENTEAFF.

The CDR3, as DNA: TGTGCCAGCAGTGAGTCCCTTACAGGGGGGTATGGCTACACCTTC. This sequence encodes CASSESLTGGYGYTF. The rearrangement uses TRBV2 and TRBJ1-2, with 8 bases identical to TRBD1. Germline values: CDR1 SNHLY, CDR2 FYNNEI. V lost 3 bases, J lost 5 bases, and 8 bases stayed unmatched. This CDR3 has 15 residues.

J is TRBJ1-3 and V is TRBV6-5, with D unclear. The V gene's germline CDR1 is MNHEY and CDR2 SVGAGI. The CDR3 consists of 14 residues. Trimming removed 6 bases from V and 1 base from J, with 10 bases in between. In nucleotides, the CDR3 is TGTGCCAGCAGCAGGCAGTCATCTGGAAACACCATATATTTT. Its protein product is CASSRQSSGNTIYF.

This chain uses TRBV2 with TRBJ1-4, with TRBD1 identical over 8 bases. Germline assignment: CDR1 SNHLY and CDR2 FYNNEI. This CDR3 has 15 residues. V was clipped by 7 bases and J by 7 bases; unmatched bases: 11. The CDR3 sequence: CASNLRTGFSEKLFF. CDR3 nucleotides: TGTGCCAGCAACTTGCGGACAGGGTTCAGTGAAAAACTGTTTTTT.

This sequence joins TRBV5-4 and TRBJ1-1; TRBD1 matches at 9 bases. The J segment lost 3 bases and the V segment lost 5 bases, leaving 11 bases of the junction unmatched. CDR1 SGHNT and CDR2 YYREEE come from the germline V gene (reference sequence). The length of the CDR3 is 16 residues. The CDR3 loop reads CASSSWGTGLHTEAFF. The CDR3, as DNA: TGTGCCAGCAGTTCCTGGGGGACAGGGCTCCACACTGAAGCTTTCTTT.

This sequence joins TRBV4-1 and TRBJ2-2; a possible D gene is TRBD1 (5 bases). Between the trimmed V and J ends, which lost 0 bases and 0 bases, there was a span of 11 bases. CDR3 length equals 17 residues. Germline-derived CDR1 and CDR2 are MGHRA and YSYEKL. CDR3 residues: CASSQDYWTPNTGELFF. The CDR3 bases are TGCGCCAGCAGCCAAGATTACTGGACACCGAACACCGGGGAGCTGTTTTTT.

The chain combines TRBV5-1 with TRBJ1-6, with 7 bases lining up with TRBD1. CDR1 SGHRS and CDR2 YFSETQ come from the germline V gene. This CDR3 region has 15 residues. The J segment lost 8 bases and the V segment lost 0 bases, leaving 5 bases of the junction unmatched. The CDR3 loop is CASSLEQGVHSPLHF. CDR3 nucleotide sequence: TGCGCCAGCAGCTTGGAGCAGGGGGTTCATTCACCCCTCCACTTT.

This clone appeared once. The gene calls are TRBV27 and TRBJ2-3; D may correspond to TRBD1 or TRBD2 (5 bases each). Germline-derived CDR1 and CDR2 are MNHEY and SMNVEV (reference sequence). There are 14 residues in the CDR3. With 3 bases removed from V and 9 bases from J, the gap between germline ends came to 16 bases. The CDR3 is CASSLSWNEGTQYF. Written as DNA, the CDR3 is TGTGCCAGCAGTTTGAGTTGGAACGAGGGGACGCAGTATTTT.

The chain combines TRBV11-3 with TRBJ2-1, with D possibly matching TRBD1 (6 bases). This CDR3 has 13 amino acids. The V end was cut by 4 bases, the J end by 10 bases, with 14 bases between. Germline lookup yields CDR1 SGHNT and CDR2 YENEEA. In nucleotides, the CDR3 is TGTGCCAGCAGCTCCGTACAGGGCGGAGAGCAGTTCTTC. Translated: CASSSVQGGEQFF.

The CDR3 spells CASSFYRGGYNEQFF. Here the CDR3 DNA reads TGTGCCAGCAGCTTTTACCGCGGGGGGTACAATGAGCAGTTCTTC. The chain joins TRBV7-2 to TRBJ2-1; TRBD2 matches at 8 bases. From germline, CDR1 is SGHTA and CDR2 FQGNSA. The V gene end was trimmed by 3 bases and the J gene end by 4 bases; junction bases not matched to a gene: 5. The CDR3 totals 15 residues.

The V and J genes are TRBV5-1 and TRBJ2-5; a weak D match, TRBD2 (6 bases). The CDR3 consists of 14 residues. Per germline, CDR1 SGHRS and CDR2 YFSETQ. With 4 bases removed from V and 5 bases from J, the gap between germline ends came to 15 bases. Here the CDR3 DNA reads TGCGCCAGCAGCCCCCTTGGGGCGGGGGAGACCCAGTACTTC. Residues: CASSPLGAGETQYF.

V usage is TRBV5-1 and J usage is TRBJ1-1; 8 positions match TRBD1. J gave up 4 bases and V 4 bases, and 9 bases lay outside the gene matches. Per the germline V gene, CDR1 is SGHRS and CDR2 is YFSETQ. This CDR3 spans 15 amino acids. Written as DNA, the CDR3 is TGCGCCAGCAGCCCTTCGACAGGGGCGCGCACTGAAGCTTTCTTT. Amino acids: CASSPSTGARTEAFF. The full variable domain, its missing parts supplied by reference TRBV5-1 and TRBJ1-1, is KAGVTQTPRYLIKTRGQQVTLSCSPISGHRSVSWYQQTPGQGLQFLFEYFSETQRNKGNFPGRFSGRQFSNSRSEMNVSTLELGDSALYLCASSPSTGARTEAFFGQGTRLTVV.

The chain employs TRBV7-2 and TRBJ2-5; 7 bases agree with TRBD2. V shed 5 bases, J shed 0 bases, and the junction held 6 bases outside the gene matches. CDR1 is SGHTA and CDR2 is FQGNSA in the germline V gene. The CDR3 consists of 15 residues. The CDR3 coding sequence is TGTGCCAGCAGCGCAACTGGGGGGGACCAAGAGACCCAGTACTTC. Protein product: CASSATGGDQETQYF.

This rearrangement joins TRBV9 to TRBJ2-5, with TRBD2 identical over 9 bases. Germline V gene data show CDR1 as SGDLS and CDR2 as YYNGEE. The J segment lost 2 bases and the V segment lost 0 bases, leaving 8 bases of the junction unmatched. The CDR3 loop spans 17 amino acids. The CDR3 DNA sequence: TGTGCCAGCAGCGTAGGGTCAGCGGGAGGTCGTCAAGAGACCCAGTACTTC. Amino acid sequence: CASSVGSAGGRQETQYF. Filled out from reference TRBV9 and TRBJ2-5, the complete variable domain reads DSGVTQTPKHLITATGQRVTLRCSPRSGDLSVYWYQQSLDQGLQFLIQYYNGEERAKGNILERFSAQQFPDLHSELNLSSLELGDSALYFCASSVGSAGGRQETQYFGPGTRLLVL.

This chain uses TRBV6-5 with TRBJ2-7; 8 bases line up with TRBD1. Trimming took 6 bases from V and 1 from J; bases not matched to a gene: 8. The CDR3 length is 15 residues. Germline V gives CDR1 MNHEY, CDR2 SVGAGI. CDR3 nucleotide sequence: TGTGCCAGCAGGCCCCTCGGGACAGGTTCCTACGAGCAGTACTTC. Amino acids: CASRPLGTGSYEQYF.